This TCR beta chain appears in the sequencing data of a study of shared clonotypes between healthy human individuals. This CDR3 is 13 amino acids long. Germline V gene data show CDR1 as SSHAT and CDR2 as FNYEAQ (reference sequence). Sequenced by immunoSEQ multiplex PCR; TCRdb stores in-frame clones only, minus some. Of around 1 million clones listed, roughly 72% are singletons. Note on this clone: A read error may produce the germline difference seen at one junction end.

This sequence was found in a man aged 18 to 30 in good health. The chain links TRBV7-7 to TRBJ1-1; D gene ambiguous. Sequences were obtained from memory CD4+ T cells sorted from blood. The subset here: CD45RA-negative fraction. The CDR3: CASSFSKNTEAFF. The CDR3 nucleotides read TGTGCTAGCAGCTTCAGCAAGAACACTGAAGCTTTCTTT.